The 30 T cell receptor beta chains below all came from one sample that was sequenced in a study of blood T cells in healthy people across ages. A sample-barcoded 5' primer and a J-beta primer mix were used in a second PCR of roughly 7 to 11 cycles. TCRdb recomputed calls from the 5' RACE reads with MiXCR, one row per CDR3 protein. The table records approximately 1.5 million distinct CDR3 sequences, about 45% of them present only once. The sequencing input was blood. These receptors all stem from a woman between 18 and 29 years old in good health.

As concerns this clonotype: Germline is not matched at one junction end, which may reflect a read error. This chain uses TRBV27 with TRBJ2-6; the D gene is possibly TRBD1 (5 bases). Germline V gene lookup returns CDR1 MNHEY and CDR2 SMNVEV (reference sequence). This CDR3 region has 14 residues. The CDR3 nucleotides are TGTGCCAGCAGTCCCAGCTCTGGGGCCAACGTCCAGACTTTC. Translated: CASSPSSGANVQTF.

The V and J genes are TRBV27 and TRBJ1-2; D might be TRBD1 (5 bases). This CDR3 has 13 residues. Trimming left V 5 bases short and J 4 bases short, with 11 bases between. Germline V gene lookup returns CDR1 MNHEY and CDR2 SMNVEV (reference sequence). In nucleotides, the CDR3 is TGTGCCAGCAGTGGGCAGGGTCGCTATGGCTACACCTTC. The encoded protein is CASSGQGRYGYTF.

The rearrangement uses TRBV28 and TRBJ1-6; D call uncertain. Germline V gene data show CDR1 as MDHEN and CDR2 as SYDVKM. This CDR3 contains 14 residues. V was clipped by 3 bases and J by 7 bases, with 10 bases between them. The CDR3 DNA reads TGTGCCAGCAGTTTTTCGGCCTCGAATTCACCCCTCCACTTT. This gives the protein CASSFSASNSPLHF.

The rearrangement joins TRBV6-6 to TRBJ1-5, with no clear D. The CDR3 runs 16 residues. CDR1 and CDR2 from the germline V gene are MNHNY and SVGAGI (reference sequence). The ends were cut back, 5 bases at V and 0 bases at J, with 14 bases in the middle. CDR3 sequence reads: CASSPSRALSNQPQHF. In DNA, the CDR3 is TGTGCCAGCAGTCCTAGTAGGGCCCTTAGCAATCAGCCCCAGCATTTT.

J is TRBJ1-2 and V is TRBV5-4; D ambiguous. The V and J ends lost 4 bases and 7 bases respectively, with 17 bases between them. The CDR3 is made up of 14 amino acids. Germline V gene data show CDR1 as SGHNT and CDR2 as YYREEE (reference sequence). The CDR3 DNA is TGTGCCAGCAGCCCCCGTCACAGCGGCTCTGGCTACACCTTC. Translating it yields CASSPRHSGSGYTF.

A single count supports this clonotype. Mismatch with germline at one junction end may stem from a read error. The CDR3 sequence is CAGSEYGGEGYTF. Written as DNA, the CDR3 is TGTGCCGGCAGTGAATACGGAGGAGAAGGCTACACCTTC. The chain joins TRBV25-1 to TRBJ1-2; D unclear. The CDR3 is 13 amino acids. Germline values: CDR1 MGHDK, CDR2 SYGVNS.

As to this clonotype: A read error is possible here, since a much larger clone lies one base away. The chain has TRBV12-5 and TRBJ2-5; weak D call: TRBD2 (5 bases). The tail of the sequence fits TRBJ2-7 better, so the J call may be wrong. Germline V gene sequence: CDR1 LGHNT, CDR2 FRNRAP. The CDR3 spans 13 residues. CDR3 loop: CASAFEGLSEQYF. The CDR3, as DNA: TGTGCTAGTGCCTTCGAAGGACTTAGCGAGCAGTACTTC.

The V call is TRBV6-5, the J call TRBJ2-7; 11 positions match TRBD2. V trimming: 0 bases; J trimming: 7 bases; junction bases outside the gene matches: 11. CDR1 MNHEY and CDR2 SVGAGI come from the germline V gene. The CDR3 extends over 17 amino acids. The CDR3 DNA sequence: TGTGCCAGCAGTTACTCGATTAGCGGGGGGGGATACAATGAGCAGTACTTC. Its protein product is CASSYSISGGGYNEQYF.

V usage is TRBV7-9 and J usage is TRBJ2-1; D possibly corresponds to TRBD2 (6 bases). The V gene's germline CDR1 is SEHNR and CDR2 FQNEAQ (reference sequence). The CDR3 sequence is 14 residues long. Trimming shortened V by 0 bases and J by 9 bases, and 12 bases separated the two germline ends. CDR3 DNA: TGTGCCAGCAGCTTAGCGGTTGGGGGGACTGAGCAGTTCTTC. Residues: CASSLAVGGTEQFF.

The rearrangement joins TRBV7-2 to TRBJ1-2, with D possibly TRBD1 on 6 matching bases. The V end lost 5 bases, the J end lost 5 bases, and 15 bases lay between the germline ends. The CDR3 totals 14 residues. Germline loops: CDR1 SGHTA, CDR2 FQGNSA. The CDR3: CASSQDSTAYGYTF. DNA of the CDR3: TGTGCCAGCAGCCAGGACAGTACGGCGTATGGCTACACCTTC.

This clonotype was picked up many times. The chain is built from TRBV7-2 and TRBJ2-3; possibly TRBD2 for D (5 bases). Looked up from germline, CDR1 is SGHTA and CDR2 is FQGNSA. V shed 7 bases and J shed 5 bases, with 10 bases lying between them. This CDR3 is built from 12 residues. This CDR3 is CASNREGDTQYF. CDR3 nucleotide sequence: TGTGCCAGCAACCGGGAAGGAGATACGCAGTATTTT.

The chain carries TRBV20-1 and TRBJ2-2, with a weak D call TRBD2 (5 bases). This CDR3 is built from 13 residues. Germline CDR1 is DFQATT and CDR2 is SNEGSKA (reference sequence). The V and J ends lost 5 bases and 4 bases respectively, with 11 bases between them. The CDR3 is CSAHRLSTGELFF. The CDR3 DNA sequence: TGCAGTGCTCATCGACTATCCACCGGGGAGCTGTTTTTT.

This clonotype appeared a few times. The rearrangement uses TRBV12-3 or TRBV12-4 and TRBJ1-1, with 7 bases identical to TRBD1. V trimming: 6 bases; J trimming: 1 base; junction bases outside the gene matches: 8. This CDR3 comprises 15 residues. CDR3 sequence reads: CASSRTGLGNTEAFF. CDR3 nucleotide sequence: TGTGCCAGCAGCAGGACAGGCCTGGGGAACACTGAAGCTTTCTTT.

The chain combines TRBV12-3 or TRBV12-4 with TRBJ2-5, with 7 nucleotides matching TRBD2. CDR3 length equals 14 residues. Trimming removed 3 bases from V and 11 bases from J; junction bases left unmatched: 12. In DNA, the CDR3 is TGTGCCAGCAGTTTTGAGGCGGGAGACAATGAGCAGTACTTC. As protein: CASSFEAGDNEQYF.

The table lists this clonotype with a few counts. The CDR3 region is CASSLVTGAGNIQYF. The CDR3, as DNA: TGCGCCAGCAGCTTGGTTACAGGGGCAGGGAACATTCAGTACTTC. The genes are TRBV5-1 and TRBJ2-4; 7 bases agree with TRBD1. The J segment lost 7 bases and the V segment lost 0 bases, leaving 7 bases of the junction unmatched. The germline CDR1 and CDR2 sequences are SGHRS and YFSETQ. The CDR3 loop spans 15 amino acids.

The V call is TRBV27, the J call TRBJ2-3; 11 bases agree with TRBD2. CDR1 MNHEY and CDR2 SMNVEV come from the germline V gene (reference sequence). Trimming removed 0 bases from V and 6 bases from J; junction bases left unmatched: 17. CDR3 length equals 20 residues. CDR3 region: CASSLSFPYWASGRPDTQYF. As DNA, the CDR3 is TGTGCCAGCAGTTTATCGTTCCCATATTGGGCTAGCGGGAGGCCGGATACGCAGTATTTT.

J is TRBJ1-4 and V is TRBV14, with D hard to call. Germline CDR1 SGHDN, CDR2 FVKESK. The ends were cut back, 1 base at V and 7 bases at J, with 7 bases in the middle. The CDR3 contains 13 residues. DNA for the CDR3: TGTGCCAGCAGCCAAGCGATTTCTGAAAAACTGTTTTTT. Its protein is CASSQAISEKLFF.

The chain links TRBV7-9 to TRBJ2-7; 7 nucleotides line up with TRBD1. The CDR3 loop spans 15 amino acids. J lost 5 bases, V lost 5 bases, and 12 bases had no gene match. Germline V gene sequence: CDR1 SEHNR, CDR2 FQNEAQ (reference sequence). The CDR3, as DNA: TGTGCCAGCAGCCCCGTGGGGACAGCCTTAGACGAGCAGTACTTC. It specifies CASSPVGTALDEQYF.

The gene calls are TRBV6-2 or TRBV6-3 and TRBJ1-5, with D unclear. From germline, CDR1 is MNHEY and CDR2 SVGEGT. V was pared by 2 bases and J by 3 bases, with 14 bases between. This CDR3 contains 16 residues. Here the CDR3 reads CASSYLGRLNNQPQHF. The CDR3 nucleotides are TGTGCCAGCAGTTACCTGGGGAGGCTTAACAATCAGCCCCAGCATTTT.

The chain couples TRBV10-3 to TRBJ2-7; TRBD2 matches at 12 bases. Germline lookup yields CDR1 ENHRY and CDR2 SYGVKD. The CDR3 consists of 20 residues. The J segment lost 7 bases and the V segment lost 5 bases, leaving 24 bases of the junction unmatched. CDR3 nucleotides: TGTGCCATCAGTCGCTCTGGGGGGTCAATGGAACTAGCGGGAGGTAATGAGCAGTACTTC. This codes for CAISRSGGSMELAGGNEQYF.

This clonotype is a singleton in its sample. The rearrangement joins TRBV7-2 to TRBJ2-5; tentative D call: TRBD2 (6 bases). The J call may be faulty, since TRBJ2-7 better matches the DNA end. This CDR3 contains 14 residues. CDR1 and CDR2 from the germline V gene are SGHTA and FQGNSA. CDR3 sequence reads: CASSLYGGNYEQYF. The CDR3 bases are TGTGCCAGCAGCTTGTATGGCGGGAACTACGAGCAGTACTTC.

The chain has TRBV20-1 and TRBJ2-7; D not certain. Germline values: CDR1 DFQATT, CDR2 SNEGSKA (reference sequence). With 0 bases removed from V and 0 bases from J, the gap between germline ends came to 9 bases. The CDR3 has 14 amino acids. CDR3 sequence reads: CSARDLDVSYEQYF. The CDR3 DNA reads as TGCAGTGCTAGAGATTTGGACGTCTCCTACGAGCAGTACTTC.

V gene TRBV27 combines with J gene TRBJ1-5; tentative D call: TRBD1 (6 bases). Per the germline V gene, CDR1 is MNHEY and CDR2 is SMNVEV (reference sequence). The CDR3 spans 13 residues. Trimming removed 7 bases at V and 5 bases at J, with 12 bases between. In nucleotides, the CDR3 is TGTGCCAGCAAAGACGCAGGGGATCAGCCCCAGCATTTT. This encodes CASKDAGDQPQHF.

This rearrangement joins TRBV20-1 to TRBJ2-4; D is ambiguous. V was shortened by 0 bases and J by 5 bases, with 11 bases between the two germline ends. The CDR3 runs to 14 residues. Germline V gene lookup returns CDR1 DFQATT and CDR2 SNEGSKA (reference sequence). The CDR3 DNA sequence: TGCAGTGCTAGAGATAGTAGCCTGGAAAACATTCAGTACTTC. The encoded protein is CSARDSSLENIQYF.

The chain carries TRBV20-1 and TRBJ1-5; 7 bases match TRBD1. Looked up from germline, CDR1 is DFQATT and CDR2 is SNEGSKA (reference sequence). The junction had 5 bases not matched to a gene; V was cut back by 0 bases and J by 6 bases. The CDR3 contains 14 residues. The CDR3 region is CSARDPAGGQPQHF. The CDR3 nucleotides read TGCAGTGCTAGAGATCCGGCAGGGGGTCAGCCCCAGCATTTT.

The chain links TRBV6-5 to TRBJ2-4; D possibly uses TRBD1 or TRBD2 (5 bases each). Germline loops: CDR1 MNHEY, CDR2 SVGAGI. This CDR3 comprises 20 residues. Trimming stripped 0 bases from V and 1 base from J, with 22 bases between. For the CDR3, the DNA is TGTGCCAGCAGTTACTCGCGCCCGGGGCAGAGCCATCGGGCCAAAAACATTCAGTACTTC. Its protein is CASSYSRPGQSHRAKNIQYF.

This clonotype has at least ten counts. V and J are TRBV5-1 and TRBJ2-5; 7 bases align to TRBD1. V lost 1 base and J lost 1; bases outside the gene matches: 1. The CDR3 is 14 residues long. CDR1 SGHRS and CDR2 YFSETQ come from the germline V gene. CDR3 residues: CASSLRQGQETQYF. CDR3 DNA: TGCGCCAGCAGCTTGAGACAGGGCCAAGAGACCCAGTACTTC.

This clonotype was counted a few times. The gene calls are TRBV29-1 and TRBJ2-2; D is possibly TRBD2 (5 bases). V was clipped by 5 bases and J by 5 bases, with 9 bases between them. Looked up from germline, CDR1 is SQVTM and CDR2 is ANQGSEA. The CDR3 is 12 amino acids. The CDR3 bases are TGCAGCGTTACCCTAGCTACCGGGGAGCTGTTTTTT. It yields the protein CSVTLATGELFF.

This clonotype appeared a few times. J is TRBJ2-7 and V is TRBV2, with D perhaps being TRBD1 or TRBD2 (5 bases each). This CDR3 region has 14 residues. CDR1 is SNHLY, CDR2 FYNNEI, per germline. The germline V and J ends were trimmed by 6 bases and 1 base, with 13 bases remaining between them. This CDR3 is CASSPRGPSYEQYF. The DNA of the CDR3 is TGTGCCAGCAGCCCCCGGGGACCGTCCTACGAGCAGTACTTC.

This clonotype was counted only a few times. The gene calls are TRBV6-5 and TRBJ1-2; D gene unclear. V gave up 0 bases and J gave up 2 bases, with 10 bases separating them. Germline CDR1 and CDR2: MNHEY and SVGAGI. The CDR3 loop spans 15 amino acids. CDR3 amino acids: CASSYSRVQNYGYTF. The CDR3 DNA sequence: TGTGCCAGCAGTTACTCGAGGGTCCAAAACTATGGCTACACCTTC.